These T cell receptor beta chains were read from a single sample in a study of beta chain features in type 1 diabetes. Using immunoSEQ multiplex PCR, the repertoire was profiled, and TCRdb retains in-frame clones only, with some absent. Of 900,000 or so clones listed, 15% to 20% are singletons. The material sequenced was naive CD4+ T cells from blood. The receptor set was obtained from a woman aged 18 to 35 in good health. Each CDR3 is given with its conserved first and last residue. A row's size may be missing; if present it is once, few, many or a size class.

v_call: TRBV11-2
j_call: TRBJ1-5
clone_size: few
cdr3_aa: CASSGDSRAQPQHF

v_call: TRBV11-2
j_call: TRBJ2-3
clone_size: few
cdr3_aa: CASSPPNLLAGGVTDTQYF

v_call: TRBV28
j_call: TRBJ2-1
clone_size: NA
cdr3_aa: CASSQRSGSSYNEQFF

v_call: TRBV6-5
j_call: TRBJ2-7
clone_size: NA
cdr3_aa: CASSYSAATGSYEQYF

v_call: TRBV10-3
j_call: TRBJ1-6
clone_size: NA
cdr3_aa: CAISESLTGGNSPLHF

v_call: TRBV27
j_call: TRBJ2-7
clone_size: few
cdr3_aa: CAIARDRNEQYF

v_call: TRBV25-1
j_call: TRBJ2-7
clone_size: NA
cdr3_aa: CASRSMSYEQYF

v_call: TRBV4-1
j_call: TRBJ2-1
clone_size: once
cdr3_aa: CASSPSRTETYNEQFF

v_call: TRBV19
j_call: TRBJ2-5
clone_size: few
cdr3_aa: CASKARAMGTQYF

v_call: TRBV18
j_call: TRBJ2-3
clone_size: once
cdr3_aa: CASTLGRTDTQYF

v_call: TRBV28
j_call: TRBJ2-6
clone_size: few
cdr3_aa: CASRDLFEGHSSSGANVLTF

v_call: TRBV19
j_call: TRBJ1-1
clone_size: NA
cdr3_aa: CASSRGSGRYTEAFF

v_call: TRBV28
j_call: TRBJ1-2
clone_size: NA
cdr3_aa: CAILQGFGYTF

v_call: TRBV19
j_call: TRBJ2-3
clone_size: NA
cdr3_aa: CASSIHRGLAGTDTQYF

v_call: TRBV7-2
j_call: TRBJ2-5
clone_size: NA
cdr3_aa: CASSTGLAGGRQYF

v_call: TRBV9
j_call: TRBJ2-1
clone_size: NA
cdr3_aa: CASSVTSGNDEQFF

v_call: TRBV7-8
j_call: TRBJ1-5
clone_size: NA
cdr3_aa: CASSFSSNQPQHF

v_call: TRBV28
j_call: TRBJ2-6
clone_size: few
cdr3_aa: CASSFSGAGANVLTF

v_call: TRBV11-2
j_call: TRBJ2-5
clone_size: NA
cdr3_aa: CASSLGLETQYF

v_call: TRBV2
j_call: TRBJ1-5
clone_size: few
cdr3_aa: CASSAQQGTQPQHF

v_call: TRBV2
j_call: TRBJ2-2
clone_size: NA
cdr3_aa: CASTRGRENTGELFF

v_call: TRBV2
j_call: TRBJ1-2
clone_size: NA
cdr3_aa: CASSEATAGGGGYTF

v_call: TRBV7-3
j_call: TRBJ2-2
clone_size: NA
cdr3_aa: CASSLYGLAGDTGELFF

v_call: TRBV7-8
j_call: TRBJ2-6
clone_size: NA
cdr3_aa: CASSLEPGAGANVLTF

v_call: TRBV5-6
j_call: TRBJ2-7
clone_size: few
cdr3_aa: CASSSTGLAGVEQYF

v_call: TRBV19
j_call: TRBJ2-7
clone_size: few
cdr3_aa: CASSIGTGSYEQYF

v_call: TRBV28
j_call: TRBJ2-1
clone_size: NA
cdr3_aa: CASSLSGPYNEQFF

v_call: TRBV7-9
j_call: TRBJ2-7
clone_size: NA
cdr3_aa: CASSSRQGDSYEQYF

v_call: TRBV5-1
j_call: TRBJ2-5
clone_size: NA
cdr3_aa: CASSLVHETQYF

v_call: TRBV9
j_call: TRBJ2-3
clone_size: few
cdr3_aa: CASSVGAGTDTQYF

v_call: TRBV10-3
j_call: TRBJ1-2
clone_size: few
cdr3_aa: CAISESRDNYGYTF

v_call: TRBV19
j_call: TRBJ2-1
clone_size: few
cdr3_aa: CASRLRLAGEYDEQFF

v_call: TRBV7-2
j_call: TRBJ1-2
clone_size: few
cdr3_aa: CASSLMQTGYGYTF

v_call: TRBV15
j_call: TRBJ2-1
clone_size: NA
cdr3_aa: CATSTLAINEQFF

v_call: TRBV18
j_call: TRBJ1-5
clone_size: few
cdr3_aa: CASSPGARQPQHF

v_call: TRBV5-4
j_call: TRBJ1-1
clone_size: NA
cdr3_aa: CASRLLTGSKTLNTEAFF

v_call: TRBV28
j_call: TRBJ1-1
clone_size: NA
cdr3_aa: CASIEHQNTEAFF

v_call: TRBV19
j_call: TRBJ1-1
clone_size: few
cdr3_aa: CASSISNTEAFF

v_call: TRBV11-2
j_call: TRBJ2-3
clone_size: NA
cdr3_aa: CASSRDRPSTDTQYF

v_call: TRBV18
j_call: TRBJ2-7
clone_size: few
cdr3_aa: CASSLRQGGYEQYF

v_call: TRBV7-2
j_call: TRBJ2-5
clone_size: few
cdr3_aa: CASSSGLGETQYF

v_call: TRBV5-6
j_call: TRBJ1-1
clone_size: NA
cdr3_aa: CASSLVAGATEAFF

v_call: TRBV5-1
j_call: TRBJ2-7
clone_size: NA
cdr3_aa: CASSLGGTSGRAVYEQYF

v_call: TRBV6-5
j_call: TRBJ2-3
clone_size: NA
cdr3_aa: CASSLQGSTDTQYF